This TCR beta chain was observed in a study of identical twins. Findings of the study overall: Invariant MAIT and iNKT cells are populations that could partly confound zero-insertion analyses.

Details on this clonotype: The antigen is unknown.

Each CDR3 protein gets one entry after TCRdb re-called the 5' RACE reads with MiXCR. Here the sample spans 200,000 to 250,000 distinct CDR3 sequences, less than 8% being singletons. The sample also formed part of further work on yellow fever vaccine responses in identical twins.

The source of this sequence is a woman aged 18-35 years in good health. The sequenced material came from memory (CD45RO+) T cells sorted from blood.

The CDR3 region is CASSSQGIYTF. In DNA form, the CDR3 reads TGTGCCAGCAGCTCACAGGGGATCTACACCTTC. The rearrangement joins TRBV9 to TRBJ1-2; 7 bases line up with TRBD1. Germline loops: CDR1 SGDLS, CDR2 YYNGEE. V lost 4 bases, J lost 10 bases, and 4 bases stayed unmatched. The CDR3 is made up of 11 amino acids.